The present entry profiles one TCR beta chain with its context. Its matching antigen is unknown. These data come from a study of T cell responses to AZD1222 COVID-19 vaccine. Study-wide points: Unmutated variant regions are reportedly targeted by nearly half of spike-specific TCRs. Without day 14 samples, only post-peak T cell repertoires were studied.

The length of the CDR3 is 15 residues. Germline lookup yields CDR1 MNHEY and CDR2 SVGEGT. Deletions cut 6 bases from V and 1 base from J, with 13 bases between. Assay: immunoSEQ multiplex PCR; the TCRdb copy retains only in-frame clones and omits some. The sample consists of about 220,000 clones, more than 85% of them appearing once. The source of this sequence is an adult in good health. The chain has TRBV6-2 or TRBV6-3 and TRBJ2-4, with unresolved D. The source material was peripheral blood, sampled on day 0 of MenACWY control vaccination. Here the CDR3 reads CASSRPREAKNIQYF. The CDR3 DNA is TGTGCCAGCAGCAGGCCCCGAGAGGCCAAAAACATTCAGTACTTC.